This T cell receptor beta chain comes out of a study of T cells in Graves' hyperthyroidism and ophthalmopathy. Study-wide results and limits: In blood, most of the thyroid clonotypes expanded above 0.001 were also present. Median prediction lead before ophthalmopathy onset was about 6.5 months with the model.

The CDR3 has 18 residues. The V gene's germline CDR1 is ENHRY and CDR2 SYGVKD. V lost 0 bases and J lost 0, with 17 bases in between. This clonotype was recorded at least ten times. As yet, its antigen is unknown. Regions amplified from RNA transcripts were the TCR beta CDR3 regions. With the HTBI primer set, the TCR CDR3 went through a first round of RT-PCR. TCRdb called the multiplex PCR reads again in MiXCR, with one record for every CDR3 protein. Of 660,000 or so distinct CDR3 sequences in the sample, 45% were seen once. The material sequenced was peripheral blood or thyroid tissue (not recorded which). The chain links TRBV10-3 to TRBJ1-2; no definite D call. This sequence originates from an adult man with Graves' disease, either hyperthyroidism or ophthalmopathy (not recorded which). This chain's CDR3 is CAISESKGLGLTNYGYTF. Here the CDR3 DNA reads TGTGCCATCAGTGAGTCGAAGGGTCTTGGCCTTACTAACTATGGCTACACCTTC.